The rows below give T cell receptor beta chains drawn from one sample of a study of T cell responses to AZD1222 COVID-19 vaccine. Profiling relied on immunoSEQ multiplex PCR, and the TCRdb table lists in-frame clones only, not all of them. The repertoire holds around 150,000 clones, with about four fifths as singletons. The sequencing here drew on peripheral blood, taken on day 0 of AZD1222 vaccination. These receptors were obtained from an adult in good health. The CDR3 runs from the conserved cysteine through the conserved F or W. The D gene is left open where the match is weak. The size entry is marked missing in some rows and otherwise reads once, few, many or a size class.

D gene	J gene	clone size	V gene	CDR3 protein	CDR3 DNA
TRBD2	TRBJ2-1	once	TRBV12-5	CASGLGLAGGVNEQFF	TGTGCTAGTGGTTTAGGACTAGCGGGGGGAGTGAATGAGCAGTTCTTC
TRBD1	TRBJ1-2	-	TRBV4-2	CASSQRDRDSSYGYTF	TGTGCCAGCAGCCAGAGAGACAGGGACAGTAGCTATGGCTACACCTTC
TRBD1	TRBJ2-7	-	TRBV6-5	CASSRTGSEQYF	TGTGCCAGCAGTCGGACAGGGTCCGAGCAGTACTTC
-	TRBJ1-4	few	TRBV7-2	CASSLAGPGLEKLFF	TGTGCCAGCAGCTTAGCGGGGCCCGGGTTGGAAAAACTGTTTTTT
TRBD1	TRBJ2-1	-	TRBV2	CACTGQLYNEQFF	TGTGCCTGCACGGGACAGCTTTACAATGAGCAGTTCTTC
-	TRBJ1-2	-	TRBV5-6	CASSWTAGRGYTF	TGTGCCAGCAGCTGGACGGCAGGTCGTGGCTACACCTTC
-	TRBJ1-2	-	TRBV3-1/TRBV3-2	CASSYGQTNYGYTF	TGTGCCAGCAGCTACGGACAGACTAACTATGGCTACACCTTC
TRBD2	TRBJ2-1	-	TRBV18	CASSSTGTSGYNEQFF	TGTGCCAGCTCATCTACCGGGACTAGCGGCTACAATGAGCAGTTCTTC
-	TRBJ1-6	-	TRBV12-3/TRBV12-4	CASRGNNSPLHF	TGTGCCAGCAGGGGTAATAATTCACCCCTCCACTTT
-	TRBJ1-3	-	TRBV13	CASNRWEGGNTIYF	TGTGCCAGCAACCGTTGGGAGGGCGGAAACACCATATATTTT
-	TRBJ1-6	-	TRBV9	CASSVKGSANSPLHF	TGTGCCAGCAGCGTAAAAGGGTCTGCGAATTCACCCCTCCACTTT
-	TRBJ1-1	few	TRBV6-5	CASRGFQKGTEAFF	TGTGCCAGCAGGGGCTTCCAGAAGGGGACTGAAGCTTTCTTT
-	TRBJ2-5	-	TRBV29-1	CSARGARETQYF	TGCAGCGCCCGGGGGGCGCGAGAGACCCAGTACTTC
-	TRBJ2-7	-	TRBV27	CASSQQGSEQYF	TGTGCCAGCAGCCAACAGGGTAGCGAGCAGTACTTC
TRBD1	TRBJ2-7	-	TRBV5-5	CASSHGTAASYEQYF	TGTGCCAGCAGCCATGGGACAGCCGCCTCCTACGAGCAGTACTTC
TRBD1	TRBJ1-4	-	TRBV29-1	CSARSRDRGEALGEKLFF	TGCAGCGCCCGGTCCCGGGACAGGGGGGAGGCCCTGGGTGAAAAACTGTTTTTT
-	TRBJ1-2	once	TRBV7-9	CASSLRAGQQRVYGYTF	TGTGCCAGCAGTTTAAGGGCAGGGCAACAAAGGGTCTATGGCTACACCTTC
-	TRBJ2-1	-	TRBV10-3	CAIRGTDSYNEQFF	TGTGCCATCAGGGGGACTGATTCCTACAATGAGCAGTTCTTC
-	TRBJ2-7	-	TRBV7-2	CASSLEGWGADEQYF	TGTGCCAGCAGCTTAGAGGGTTGGGGGGCGGACGAGCAGTACTTC
-	TRBJ1-2	-	TRBV18	CASSPRTGDGYTF	TGTGCCAGCTCACCAAGAACTGGGGATGGCTACACCTTC
TRBD2	TRBJ2-1	-	TRBV5-1	CASSQTSGSYNEQFF	TGCGCCAGCAGCCAGACTAGCGGGTCCTACAATGAGCAGTTCTTC
-	TRBJ1-3	-	TRBV28	CASSSGTNTIYF	TGTGCCAGCAGTTCAGGGACGAACACCATATATTTT
-	TRBJ1-5	-	TRBV11-1	CASSLHSNQPQHF	TGTGCCAGCAGCTTACATAGTAATCAGCCCCAGCATTTT
TRBD1	TRBJ1-4	-	TRBV28	CASSLTGVATNEKLFF	TGTGCCAGCAGTTTAACAGGGGTTGCAACTAATGAAAAACTGTTTTTT
TRBD1	TRBJ2-7	-	TRBV11-2	CASSKRQGRAYEQYF	TGTGCCAGCAGCAAACGACAGGGAAGGGCCTACGAGCAGTACTTC
-	TRBJ2-7	-	TRBV4-2	CASSQDAGPSSYEQYF	TGTGCCAGCAGCCAAGATGCGGGGCCGAGCTCCTACGAGCAGTACTTC
-	TRBJ1-2	-	TRBV28	CASSYALGRAKGYTF	TGTGCCAGCAGTTACGCCCTTGGGAGGGCAAAGGGCTACACCTTC
-	TRBJ1-6	-	TRBV6-5	CASSRDSSPLHF	TGTGCCAGCAGCAGGGATAGCTCACCCCTCCACTTT
TRBD2	TRBJ2-5	-	TRBV5-6	CASSLRAGREETQYF	TGTGCCAGCAGCTTACGAGCGGGGAGGGAAGAGACCCAGTACTTC
TRBD1	TRBJ1-3	-	TRBV28	CASSLDRATGNTIYF	TGTGCCAGCAGTCTGGACAGGGCAACTGGAAACACCATATATTTT
-	TRBJ1-1	-	TRBV5-1	CASSPPGQLNTEAFF	TGCGCCAGCAGTCCGCCCGGACAGTTGAACACTGAAGCTTTCTTT
TRBD1	TRBJ1-5	-	TRBV7-9	CASSPGTAENQPQHF	TGTGCCAGCAGCCCCGGGACAGCTGAGAATCAGCCCCAGCATTTT
-	TRBJ1-1	few	TRBV11-2	CASSYVRDTEAFF	TGTGCCAGCAGCTACGTACGGGACACTGAAGCTTTCTTT
TRBD2	TRBJ2-1	-	TRBV6-6	CASSREIFSGGNNEQFF	TGTGCCAGCAGCCGAGAGATTTTTAGCGGGGGGAACAATGAGCAGTTCTTC
TRBD1	TRBJ1-2	once	TRBV7-6	CASSLGAGGGGYTF	TGTGCCAGCAGCTTAGGGGCAGGGGGAGGTGGCTACACCTTC
-	TRBJ1-6	-	TRBV5-4	CASSLEADNSPLHF	TGTGCCAGCAGCTTGGAGGCCGATAATTCACCCCTCCACTTT
-	TRBJ1-2	-	TRBV6-5	CASSYNRVPNYGYTF	TGTGCCAGCAGTTACAACAGGGTACCTAACTATGGCTACACCTTC
-	TRBJ1-3	once	TRBV5-1	CASSPGGKDSGNTIYF	TGCGCCAGCAGCCCGGGGGGTAAGGACTCTGGAAACACCATATATTTT
-	TRBJ1-1	-	TRBV5-4	CASSPGVGTEAFF	TGTGCCAGCAGCCCGGGGGTCGGCACTGAAGCTTTCTTT
TRBD2	TRBJ2-3	-	TRBV7-3	CASSTLAGAVRQYF	TGTGCCAGCAGCACCCTAGCGGGGGCGGTCAGGCAGTATTTT
-	TRBJ1-1	-	TRBV12-3/TRBV12-4	CASRSGISEAFF	TGTGCCAGCAGGTCAGGGATCTCTGAAGCTTTCTTT